A single sample gave rise to the 4 T cell receptor beta chains below, sequenced in a study of radiotherapy plus CTLA-4 blockade in lung cancer. The assay was immunoSEQ multiplex PCR, and TCRdb's table has in-frame clones only and misses some. The sample has roughly 100,000 clones; 75% to 85% are singletons. Specimen: peripheral blood, collected from a patient treated with radiotherapy plus ipilimumab. The receptor set was obtained from a human donor with non-small cell lung cancer who had a partial response to radiotherapy plus ipilimumab.

A few counts support this clone. This chain uses TRBV2 with TRBJ2-7; the match to TRBD2 covers 8 bases. The CDR3 length is 14 residues. The germline V gene encodes CDR1 SNHLY and CDR2 FYNNEI. The V gene end was trimmed by 6 bases and the J gene end by 5 bases; junction bases not matched to a gene: 9. The CDR3 coding sequence is TGTGCCAGCAGCTCCACCGGGACTAGTAACGAGCAGTACTTC. It specifies CASSSTGTSNEQYF.

The rearrangement links TRBV10-1 to TRBJ2-7; weak D call: TRBD1 (6 bases). Germline V gene lookup returns CDR1 WNHNN and CDR2 SYGVQD (reference sequence). Trimming shortened V by 4 bases and J by 6 bases, and 19 bases separated the two germline ends. This CDR3 comprises 15 residues. The CDR3 loop reads CASSATGSGYPEQYF. The DNA of the CDR3 is TGCGCCAGCAGTGCCACAGGGAGCGGATATCCCGAGCAGTACTTC.

This chain links TRBV9 with TRBJ1-1; 8 bases are a match to TRBD1. The CDR3 loop spans 14 amino acids. The germline V gene has CDR1 SGDLS and CDR2 YYNGEE. Trimming at V came to 1 base and at J to 1 base, leaving 0 bases not matched to a gene. This chain's CDR3 is CASSVQGANTEAFF. The CDR3 nucleotides are TGTGCCAGCAGCGTACAGGGGGCGAACACTGAAGCTTTCTTT.

At least ten counts were recorded for this clone. The rearrangement joins TRBV21-1 to TRBJ2-3; the D call in the table, TRBD1, was not verified against the DNA. TRBV21-1 is a recognized pseudogene. The CDR3 loop spans 15 amino acids. The CDR3 DNA is TGTGCCAGCAGCAAAAAGGACAGGGTTGGGGATACGCAGTATTTT. Its protein product is CASSKKDRVGDTQYF.